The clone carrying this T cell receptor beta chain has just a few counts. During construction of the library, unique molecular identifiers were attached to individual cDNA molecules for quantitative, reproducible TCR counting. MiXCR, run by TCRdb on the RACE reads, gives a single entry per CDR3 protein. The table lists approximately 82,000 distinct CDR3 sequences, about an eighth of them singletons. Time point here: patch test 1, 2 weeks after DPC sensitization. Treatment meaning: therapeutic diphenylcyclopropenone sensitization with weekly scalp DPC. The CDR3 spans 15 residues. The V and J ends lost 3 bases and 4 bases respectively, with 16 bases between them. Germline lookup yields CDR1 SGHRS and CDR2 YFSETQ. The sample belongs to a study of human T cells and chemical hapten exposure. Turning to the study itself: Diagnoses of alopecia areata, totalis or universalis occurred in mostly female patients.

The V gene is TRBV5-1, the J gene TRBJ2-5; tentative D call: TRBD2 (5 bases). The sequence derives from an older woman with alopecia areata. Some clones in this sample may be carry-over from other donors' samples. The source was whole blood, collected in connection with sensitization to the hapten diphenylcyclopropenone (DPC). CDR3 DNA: TGCGCCAGCAGCTACTCTAGCCTCCCCATAGAGACCCAGTACTTC. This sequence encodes CASSYSSLPIETQYF.